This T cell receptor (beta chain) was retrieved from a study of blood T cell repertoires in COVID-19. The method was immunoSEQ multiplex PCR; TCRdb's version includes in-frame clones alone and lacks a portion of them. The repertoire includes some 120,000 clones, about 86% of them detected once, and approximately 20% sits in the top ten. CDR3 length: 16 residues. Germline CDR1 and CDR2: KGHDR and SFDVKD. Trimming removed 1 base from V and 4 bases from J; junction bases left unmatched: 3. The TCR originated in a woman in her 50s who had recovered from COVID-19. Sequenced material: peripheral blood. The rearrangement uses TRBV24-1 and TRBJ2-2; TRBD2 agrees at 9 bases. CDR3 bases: TGTGCCACCAGTGATTTAATGACTAGCGGCACCGGGGAGCTGTTTTTT. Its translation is CATSDLMTSGTGELFF.